Following are 17 T cell receptor beta chains from one sample sequenced in a study of coeliac disease. Some clones are missing from TCRdb's copy, which holds only in-frame ones; the method was immunoSEQ multiplex PCR. The table includes about 4,300 clones, 60% to 80% detected once. The specimen sequenced was lamina propria lymphocytes from the gut. The receptors here all came from a woman in her 70s with celiac disease.

The V gene is TRBV7-9, the J gene TRBJ2-7; D is unresolved. The CDR3 loop spans 12 amino acids. In germline, CDR1 is SEHNR, CDR2 FQNEAQ (reference sequence). The germline V and J ends were trimmed by 4 bases and 5 bases, with 9 bases remaining between them. CDR3 amino acids: CASSSTADEQYF. The CDR3 nucleotides are TGTGCCAGCAGCTCCACCGCGGACGAGCAGTACTTC.

This clone was observed once. This chain connects TRBV19 to TRBJ1-5, with TRBD1 as a possible D gene (5 bases). Trimming cost V 9 bases and J 3 bases, with 12 bases left between them. The CDR3 consists of 13 residues. Germline V lookup: CDR1 LNHDA, CDR2 SQIVND (reference sequence). Here the CDR3 DNA reads TGTGCCAGCCTCGGGGGGTACAATCAGCCCCAGCATTTT. Its protein product is CASLGGYNQPQHF.

The CDR3 sequence: CASSVKVSGDNGYTF. In DNA, the CDR3 is TGTGCCAGCAGCGTAAAAGTATCGGGGGATAATGGCTACACCTTC. This chain uses TRBV9 with TRBJ1-2, with D possibly TRBD1 on 5 matching bases. The CDR3 loop spans 15 amino acids. Germline loops: CDR1 SGDLS, CDR2 YYNGEE. V lost 1 base to trimming and J lost 6 bases, with 16 bases between them.

In nucleotides, the CDR3 is TGTGCCAGCAGAGACAGCACCGGGGAGCTGTTTTTT. Translated: CASRDSTGELFF. The chain has TRBV6-1 and TRBJ2-2, with a tentative D call TRBD1 (5 bases). The CDR3 loop spans 12 amino acids. Per the germline V gene, CDR1 is MNHNS and CDR2 is SASEGT. Trimming pared 6 bases from V and 4 bases from J, leaving 6 bases between.

This chain links TRBV27 with TRBJ2-7, with 7 bases aligning to TRBD2. Germline loops: CDR1 MNHEY, CDR2 SMNVEV (reference sequence). The V gene end was trimmed by 3 bases and the J gene end by 7 bases; junction bases not matched to a gene: 0. The CDR3 contains 11 residues. The CDR3 DNA reads TGTGCCAGCAGTTTCGGGGGGGAGCAGTACTTC. Translating it yields CASSFGGEQYF.

V usage is TRBV5-1 and J usage is TRBJ1-1, with D hard to call. The CDR3 contains 14 residues. Germline V CDR1 and CDR2: SGHRS, YFSETQ. The V end lost 4 bases, the J end lost 4 bases, and 14 bases lay between the germline ends. As DNA, the CDR3 is TGCGCCAGCAGCCCGGGTCCCGACGGCACTGAAGCTTTCTTT. Translated, it gives CASSPGPDGTEAFF.

The chain recombines TRBV15 with TRBJ1-1, with TRBD1 matching over 7 bases. Germline CDR1 is LNHNV and CDR2 is YYDKDF (reference sequence). The CDR3 is 16 amino acids. Trimming cost V 5 bases and J 0 bases; bases outside gene matches: 9. This chain's CDR3 is CATSLPTTGLNTEAFF. The CDR3 nucleotides are TGTGCCACCAGCCTACCCACGACAGGGCTGAACACTGAAGCTTTCTTT.

The chain links TRBV27 to TRBJ2-1, with 9 bases identical to TRBD2. The CDR3 has 15 amino acids. Losses at the gene ends were 3 bases for V and 3 bases for J; bases not matched to a gene: 3. CDR1 and CDR2 from the germline V gene are MNHEY and SMNVEV (reference sequence). In nucleotides, the CDR3 is TGTGCCAGCAGTTTGGCGGGGGGGCTCTACAATGAGCAGTTCTTC. This translates into CASSLAGGLYNEQFF.

This clone appeared once. The chain is built from TRBV6-1 and TRBJ2-1; perhaps TRBD1 as D (6 bases). Germline V gene sequence: CDR1 MNHNS, CDR2 SASEGT. V was shortened by 6 bases and J by 4 bases, with 16 bases between the two germline ends. The length of the CDR3 is 15 residues. CDR3 in DNA: TGTGCCAGCAGACACAGGGAGCTAAAATACAATGAGCAGTTCTTC. Encoded protein: CASRHRELKYNEQFF.

The chain recombines TRBV6-6 with TRBJ2-1; the match to TRBD2 covers 10 bases. V was clipped by 2 bases and J by 12 bases; unmatched bases: 10. The CDR3 consists of 15 residues. Germline loops: CDR1 MNHNY, CDR2 SVGAGI (reference sequence). The CDR3 here is CASSYGAGGQYAQFF. The DNA of the CDR3 is TGTGCCAGCAGTTACGGAGCGGGGGGGCAGTATGCGCAGTTCTTC.

The chain links TRBV7-2 to TRBJ1-6; D is undetermined. V lost 1 base and J lost 6, with 10 bases in between. Germline V gene data show CDR1 as SGHTA and CDR2 as FQGNSA. The CDR3 length is 15 residues. The CDR3 sequence: CASSLVGRSNSPLHF. Written as DNA, the CDR3 is TGTGCCAGCAGCTTAGTAGGGAGGAGTAATTCACCCCTCCACTTT.

This rearrangement joins TRBV5-4 to TRBJ2-1; TRBD2 matches 11 bases. The V gene end was trimmed by 3 bases and the J gene end by 7 bases; junction bases not matched to a gene: 6. The CDR3 is 15 amino acids. The germline V gene has CDR1 SGHNT and CDR2 YYREEE (reference sequence). In DNA form, the CDR3 reads TGTGCCAGCAGCTACGGGACTAGCGGAGCTAATGAGCAGTTCTTC. Translated, it gives CASSYGTSGANEQFF. Based on the CDR3 plus reference TRBV5-4 and TRBJ2-1, the full variable domain is ETGVTQSPTHLIKTRGQQVTLRCSSQSGHNTVSWYQQALGQGPQFIFQYYREEENGRGNFPPRFSGLQFPNYSSELNVNALELDDSALYLCASSYGTSGANEQFFGPGTRLTVL.

This clone was counted a few times. This sequence joins TRBV5-1 and TRBJ2-1, with TRBD1 identical over 9 bases. The CDR3 has 13 residues. The germline gives CDR1 SGHRS, CDR2 YFSETQ. V shed 7 bases and J 10 bases; nucleotides not matched to a gene: 9. As DNA, the CDR3 is TGCGCCAGCGGACCACAGGGGGCGGGGGAGCAGTTCTTC. Protein sequence: CASGPQGAGEQFF.

The rearrangement joins TRBV5-6 to TRBJ2-1, with D hard to call. This CDR3 contains 15 residues. Germline CDR1 is SGHDT and CDR2 is YYEEEE. V dropped 3 bases and J dropped 0 bases, with 10 bases sitting between them. CDR3 sequence (DNA): TGTGCCAGCAGCTGGGCCCCGAGCTCCTACAATGAGCAGTTCTTC. This codes for CASSWAPSSYNEQFF. The entire variable domain, with the rest obtained from reference TRBV5-6 and TRBJ2-1, is as follows: DAGVTQSPTHLIKTRGQQVTLRCSPKSGHDTVSWYQQALGQGPQFIFQYYEEEERQRGNFPDRFSGHQFPNYSSELNVNALLLGDSALYLCASSWAPSSYNEQFFGPGTRLTVL.

The chain is built from TRBV7-2 and TRBJ2-3; TRBD2 matches 14 bases. V dropped 4 bases and J dropped 2; count of bases not matched to a gene: 5. Germline assignment: CDR1 SGHTA and CDR2 FQGNSA. The length of the CDR3 is 17 residues. The CDR3 nucleotides are TGTGCCAGCAGCTACCGACTAGCGGGGGGGTCCACAGATACGCAGTATTTT. As protein: CASSYRLAGGSTDTQYF.

This chain uses TRBV5-3 with TRBJ1-1; 9 bases are a match to TRBD1. TRBV5-3 is labeled an ORF, and its function is uncertain. J gave up 1 base and V 10 bases, and 11 bases lay outside the gene matches. This CDR3 region has 15 residues. CDR3 residues: CAPRTGGAENTEAFF. Written as DNA, the CDR3 is TGTGCCCCAAGAACAGGGGGCGCTGAGAACACTGAAGCTTTCTTT.

The gene calls are TRBV5-5 and TRBJ2-5; 7 positions match TRBD2. The J call is in doubt because the DNA end fits TRBJ2-7 better. CDR1 and CDR2 (germline): SGHKS, YYEKEE (reference sequence). The CDR3 runs 14 residues. CDR3 amino acids: CASSLVGGVDEQYF. CDR3 DNA sequence: TGTGCCAGCAGCTTGGTTGGGGGGGTGGACGAGCAGTACTTC.